This T cell receptor (beta chain) originates from a study of resident and recirculating memory T cells in vitiligo. Profiled with immunoSEQ multiplex PCR; TCRdb holds only in-frame clones, not every one. The data show 65,000 to 80,000 clones, around 92% seen once. This clone was recorded once. This CDR3 region has 18 residues. Germline loops: CDR1 SGDLS, CDR2 YYNGEE. J was trimmed by 0 bases and V by 0 bases; bases with no gene match: 9. The rearrangement joins TRBV9 to TRBJ2-1; 7 nucleotides line up with TRBD2. Sequenced: blood. This receptor was identified in a male donor with vitiligo. The CDR3 DNA is TGTGCCAGCAGCGTAGGTGGGCCTAGCGGTCTCTCCTACAATGAGCAGTTCTTC. Translated, it gives CASSVGGPSGLSYNEQFF.